These T cell receptor beta chains were read from a single sample in a study of T cells in tumors and immune-related adverse events. Sequencing was performed with immunoSEQ multiplex PCR; in TCRdb, only in-frame clones are kept and a portion is missing. This sample yields about 20,000 clones, of which 85% to 95% are seen a single time; 1.3% to 1.5% belongs to the top ten. The material sequenced was lymph node tissue, taken from a patient treated with anti-PD-1 therapy. The receptors originated from a female donor with metastatic renal cell carcinoma. Both conserved end residues are part of each CDR3. D genes are given only for firm matches. Clone size is shown for a subset of rows, as once, few, many or a class of expanded clone.

J | D | size | V | CDR3 | DNA
TRBJ2-2 | - | once | TRBV2 | CASRPSPSGELFF | TGTGCCAGCAGACCCTCCCCCTCCGGGGAGCTGTTTTTT
TRBJ1-1 | - | - | TRBV5-1 | CASSLTGQNTEAFF | TGCGCCAGCAGCCTAACCGGGCAGAACACTGAAGCTTTCTTT
TRBJ1-1 | - | - | TRBV28 | CASGVSTEAFF | TGTGCCAGCGGGGTGAGCACTGAAGCTTTCTTT
TRBJ2-3 | TRBD2 | - | TRBV6-1 | CASSAGLAGGPVTDTQYF | TGTGCCAGCAGTGCGGGACTAGCGGGAGGGCCTGTCACAGATACGCAGTATTTT
TRBJ1-1 | - | - | TRBV18 | CASSLQANTEAFF | TGTGCCAGCTCACTACAAGCAAACACTGAAGCTTTCTTT
TRBJ2-1 | - | - | TRBV5-1 | CASSVSESYNEQFF | TGCGCCAGCAGTGTTAGCGAGAGCTACAATGAGCAGTTCTTC
TRBJ1-6 | - | - | TRBV25-1 | CASTFGGRVGSPLHF | TGTGCCAGCACCTTCGGGGGAAGGGTTGGTTCACCCCTCCACTTT
TRBJ1-4 | TRBD1 | - | TRBV7-2 | CASSRDRDIEKLFF | TGTGCCAGCAGCCGGGACAGGGATATCGAAAAACTGTTTTTT
TRBJ2-3 | - | - | TRBV19 | CASKGRISTDTQYF | TGTGCCAGTAAGGGCCGCATCAGCACAGATACGCAGTATTTT
TRBJ1-1 | TRBD1 | - | TRBV4-2 | CASSQGQGKDEAFF | TGTGCCAGCAGCCAGGGACAGGGCAAGGATGAAGCTTTCTTT
TRBJ2-2 | - | - | TRBV5-4 | CASSFQGMNTGELFF | TGTGCCAGCAGCTTTCAAGGGATGAACACCGGGGAGCTGTTTTTT
TRBJ1-2 | - | - | TRBV6-1 | CASSEGRMRVGYTF | TGTGCCAGCAGTGAAGGACGGATGAGGGTGGGCTACACCTTC
TRBJ2-1 | TRBD2 | - | TRBV25-1 | CASSEFLAGRNNEQFF | TGTGCCAGCAGTGAATTCCTAGCGGGGCGCAACAATGAGCAGTTCTTC
TRBJ2-1 | TRBD2 | once | TRBV10-3 | CATGSGGALGPNEQFF | TGTGCCACGGGTAGCGGGGGGGCCTTGGGTCCGAATGAGCAGTTCTTC
TRBJ1-4 | - | - | TRBV1 | CTSSEGGVGKLFF | TGCACCAGCAGCGAGGGGGGGGTAGGAAAACTGTTTTTT
TRBJ1-1 | TRBD1 | - | TRBV29-1 | CSVKGQANTEAFF | TGCAGCGTCAAGGGACAGGCGAACACTGAAGCTTTCTTT
TRBJ1-2 | - | - | TRBV18 | CASSPDRDYGYTF | TGTGCCAGCTCACCAGACAGAGACTATGGCTACACCTTC
TRBJ1-1 | - | - | TRBV28 | CASSSGGGGTEAFF | TGTGCCAGCAGTTCCGGGGGGGGAGGGACTGAAGCTTTCTTT
TRBJ1-3 | - | - | TRBV19 | CASSRGPGSGNTIYF | TGTGCCAGTAGTAGGGGACCTGGGTCTGGAAACACCATATATTTT
TRBJ2-3 | - | - | TRBV25-1 | CASTPSHGGPGADTQYF | TGTGCCAGCACCCCATCGCATGGGGGCCCCGGGGCAGATACGCAGTATTTT
TRBJ2-7 | - | - | TRBV2 | CASSEASGLRYEQYF | TGTGCCAGCAGTGAAGCATCGGGATTGCGCTACGAGCAGTACTTC
TRBJ2-1 | TRBD2 | - | TRBV7-2 | CASTIGLAGNNEQFF | TGTGCCAGCACCATCGGACTAGCGGGGAACAATGAGCAGTTCTTC
TRBJ1-5 | TRBD1 | - | TRBV19 | CASTALGTGTDNQPQHF | TGTGCCAGTACCGCTCTGGGGACCGGGACAGATAATCAGCCCCAGCATTTT
TRBJ2-1 | TRBD2 | - | TRBV5-1 | CASRLAGGPSYNEQFF | TGCGCCAGCAGACTAGCGGGGGGGCCCTCCTACAATGAGCAGTTCTTC
TRBJ1-2 | - | - | TRBV7-9 | CASSLDGYGYTF | TGTGCCAGCAGCCTGGACGGGTATGGCTACACCTTC
TRBJ1-1 | - | - | TRBV6-1 | CASSVDRNTEAFF | TGTGCCAGCAGTGTAGACAGGAACACTGAAGCTTTCTTT
TRBJ1-3 | - | - | TRBV5-1 | CASSSRGDSGNTIYF | TGCGCCAGCAGCAGCAGAGGCGACTCTGGAAACACCATATATTTT
TRBJ2-7 | - | few | TRBV11-2 | CASSGGVIGAGYEQYF | TGTGCCAGCAGCGGGGGTGTTATCGGGGCAGGCTACGAGCAGTACTTC
TRBJ1-3 | - | - | TRBV9 | CASSVGNGNTIYF | TGTGCCAGCAGCGTAGGGAACGGAAACACCATATATTTT
TRBJ2-5 | TRBD1 | - | TRBV2 | CASSGLVSGTGVQETQYF | TGTGCCAGCAGTGGATTGGTGTCCGGGACAGGAGTCCAAGAGACCCAGTACTTC
TRBJ2-1 | - | - | TRBV5-4 | CASSSKQGDQFF | TGTGCCAGCAGCTCGAAACAGGGAGACCAGTTCTTC
TRBJ2-3 | TRBD2 | - | TRBV18 | CASSPGLDPDTQYF | TGTGCCAGCTCACCAGGACTAGACCCAGATACGCAGTATTTT
TRBJ2-3 | - | few | TRBV5-5 | CASSLGPFTDTQYF | TGTGCCAGCAGCTTGGGTCCGTTCACAGATACGCAGTATTTT
TRBJ1-1 | TRBD1 | - | TRBV15 | CATSRDATGTETFF | TGTGCCACCAGCAGAGATGCCACCGGGACAGAAACTTTCTTT
TRBJ1-1 | TRBD1 | - | TRBV4-1 | CASSFPRGLKQGNTEAFF | TGCGCCAGCAGCTTCCCCAGGGGGCTAAAGCAGGGGAACACTGAAGCTTTCTTT
TRBJ1-1 | - | - | TRBV29-1 | CSATEAETEAFF | TGCAGCGCAACCGAAGCAGAGACTGAAGCTTTCTTT
TRBJ2-1 | - | - | TRBV12-5 | CASGNRLGVSSYNEQFF | TGTGCTAGTGGAAACCGACTGGGGGTTAGCTCCTACAATGAGCAGTTCTTC
TRBJ2-7 | - | - | TRBV6-1 | CASSTLTALGQYF | TGTGCCAGCAGTACCTTGACAGCTCTTGGGCAGTACTTC
TRBJ2-7 | TRBD1 | - | TRBV28 | CASRFHPGQGYYEQYF | TGTGCCAGCAGATTCCACCCGGGACAGGGGTACTACGAGCAGTACTTC
TRBJ2-1 | - | - | TRBV11-2 | CASSLSSYNEQFF | TGTGCCAGCAGCTTGAGCTCCTACAATGAGCAGTTCTTC
TRBJ2-1 | TRBD2 | - | TRBV28 | CASSGGTSGGYNEQFF | TGTGCCAGCAGTGGCGGGACTAGCGGGGGCTACAATGAGCAGTTCTTC
TRBJ2-7 | TRBD1 | - | TRBV5-1 | CASRYRQGSDEQYF | TGCGCCAGCAGATACCGACAGGGCTCCGACGAGCAGTACTTC
TRBJ1-1 | - | - | TRBV28 | CASSLLLQGSTEAFF | TGTGCCAGCAGTTTATTGCTCCAGGGGTCAACTGAAGCTTTCTTT
TRBJ2-7 | - | - | TRBV6-1 | CASSVHSYEQYF | TGTGCCAGCAGTGTTCACTCCTACGAGCAGTACTTC
TRBJ2-7 | - | - | TRBV19 | CASTLQLGVGEQYF | TGTGCCAGTACCCTTCAGCTTGGGGTTGGGGAGCAGTACTTC
TRBJ1-2 | TRBD1 | - | TRBV5-1 | CASSLTGEVYGYTF | TGCGCCAGCAGCTTGACAGGGGAGGTCTATGGCTACACCTTC
TRBJ2-3 | - | - | TRBV29-1 | CSVGDLTTSWAQYF | TGCAGCGTAGGGGACCTCACCACCTCGTGGGCGCAGTATTTT
TRBJ1-2 | TRBD1 | - | TRBV5-4 | CASSLAGRGVWSGYTF | TGTGCCAGCAGCTTGGCGGGCAGGGGGGTATGGAGTGGCTACACCTTC
TRBJ1-5 | - | - | TRBV7-6 | CASSLVFVFSGPGQPQHF | TGTGCCAGCAGCTTAGTTTTTGTTTTTTCGGGTCCGGGTCAGCCCCAGCATTTT
TRBJ2-5 | - | - | TRBV15 | CATSTQGRETQYF | TGTGCCACCAGCACACAGGGTCGAGAGACCCAGTACTTC
TRBJ1-2 | - | - | TRBV4-3 | CASSQEARTAGYTF | TGCGCCAGCAGCCAAGAGGCCAGAACGGCTGGCTACACCTTC
TRBJ2-2 | - | - | TRBV5-1 | CASSLGPGRVGELFF | TGCGCCAGCAGCTTAGGACCCGGTAGAGTCGGGGAGCTGTTTTTT
TRBJ2-2 | TRBD2 | - | TRBV28 | CASNPGLAGDTGELFF | TGTGCCAGCAATCCGGGACTAGCGGGAGACACCGGGGAGCTGTTTTTT
TRBJ2-1 | TRBD2 | - | TRBV4-3 | CASSHRSGGAQGIRNEQFF | TGCGCCAGCAGCCATCGAAGCGGGGGGGCCCAGGGTATAAGAAATGAGCAGTTCTTC